This TCR beta chain was recorded in a study of T-cell reconstitution after alpha-beta-depleted transplantation in children. The TCRbeta library was prepared with unique molecular identifiers. TCRdb itself ran the PCR reads through MiXCR, one entry per CDR3 protein. The sample shows nearly 250,000 distinct CDR3 sequences, approximately 8% of them seen only once. The CDR3 consists of 18 residues. Germline CDR1 reads MGHRA; CDR2 reads YSYEKL. The germline V and J ends were trimmed by 3 bases and 6 bases, with 24 bases remaining between them. Findings and limits, study-wide: Surviving recipient cells, namely T cells and thymic progenitors, were the source of high day-60 TCRbeta diversity in some patients. One year post-transplant, T-cell counts and diversity were largely derived from T cells produced anew. As was reported, about two months after transplant, alpha-beta T cells came from several hundred expanded graft clones.

This clonotype came up many times. Its antigen is not identified. The J gene is TRBJ2-1, the V gene TRBV4-1, with no clear D. The sequence came from a male patient between 10 and 17 years old who had a stem cell transplant for acute lymphoblastic leukemia, so the T cells may come from the graft donor. The sequencing used PBMCs, mostly from graft donor cells, collected 180 days after TCRalphabeta/CD19-depleted stem cell transplant. CDR3 sequence: CASSHPEFRPNFGNEQFF. The DNA of the CDR3 is TGCGCCAGCAGCCACCCCGAATTCCGTCCGAACTTTGGCAATGAGCAGTTCTTC.